This TCR beta chain was captured by sequencing in a study of T-cell reconstitution after alpha-beta-depleted transplantation in children. For TCRbeta, the library was prepared with unique molecular identifiers. TCRdb reprocessed the PCR reads via MiXCR and lists one record per CDR3 protein. The table has around 80,000 distinct CDR3 sequences, around a sixth seen once. Germline values: CDR1 PRHDT, CDR2 FYEKMQ (reference sequence). This CDR3 contains 15 residues. Trimming stripped 1 base from V and 0 bases from J, with 8 bases between. To note about this clonotype: Antigen specificity is unknown.

Study-level points and caveats: About two months after transplant, alpha-beta T cells reportedly came from several hundred expanded graft clones.

The TCR sequence derives from a male patient aged 2-10 years who had a stem cell transplant for acute lymphoblastic leukemia, so the T cells may come from the graft donor. The genes are TRBV13 and TRBJ2-3; unclear D gene. The sequencing used PBMCs, mostly from graft donor cells, collected 360 days after TCRalphabeta/CD19-depleted stem cell transplant. CDR3: CASSLVLTSTDTQYF. DNA of the CDR3: TGTGCCAGCAGCTTAGTTCTGACTAGCACAGATACGCAGTATTTT.